This record looks at one T cell receptor (beta chain) sequence and its context. Resections were taken during corrective heart surgery, and the thymus tissue came from these. The assay was immunoSEQ multiplex PCR, and TCRdb's table has in-frame clones only and misses some. Of 55,000 to 85,000 clones listed, 85% to 95% were seen once; the top ten hold 0.03% to 0.035%. The record originates from a study of human thymus T cells. Germline V CDR1 and CDR2: SNHLY, FYNNEI. The ends were cut back, 3 bases at V and 5 bases at J, with 11 bases in the middle. The CDR3 has 14 residues. The chain recombines TRBV2 with TRBJ2-1; weak D call: TRBD2 (6 bases). This TCR was recovered from a girl in the first two years of life with a congenital heart defect but otherwise immunologically healthy. Specimen: thymus tissue. The CDR3 here is CASSEGLLNNEQFF. The CDR3 DNA reads as TGTGCCAGCAGTGAGGGACTCTTAAACAATGAGCAGTTCTTC.